This is a list of T cell receptor beta chains from one sample in a study of blood T cell repertoires in COVID-19. Data came from immunoSEQ multiplex PCR; TCRdb stores just in-frame clones and leaves some out. The sample has some 300,000 clones; about nine tenths are singletons. Sequencing used PBMCs or T cells enriched from blood (not recorded which). The receptors come from a woman aged 45-65 years who had been exposed to COVID-19. Both conserved end residues are part of each CDR3. D genes are given only for firm matches. Rows give clone size only sometimes, using once, few, many, or a class for an expanded clone.

once,TRBJ1-2,TRBV19,-,CASSRGVEYGYTF,TGTGCCAGTAGTCGGGGGGTGGAATATGGCTACACCTTC
-,TRBJ2-5,TRBV28,TRBD2,CASSQWGAGYQETQYF,TGTGCCAGCAGCCAGTGGGGAGCGGGGTACCAAGAGACCCAGTACTTC
-,TRBJ1-2,TRBV4-1,-,CASSQPPGQIINYGYTF,TGCGCCAGCAGCCAACCTCCAGGGCAGATTATCAACTATGGCTACACCTTC
-,TRBJ1-6,TRBV7-9,-,CASSSDTYARLNSPLHF,TGTGCCAGCAGCTCAGACACCTATGCACGGCTTAATTCACCCCTCCACTTT
-,TRBJ1-2,TRBV7-2,-,CASSLPGSYGYTF,TGTGCCAGCAGCCTCCCGGGGTCCTATGGCTACACCTTC
-,TRBJ1-1,TRBV12-3/TRBV12-4,TRBD1,CASSRQGDTEAFF,TGTGCCAGCAGCAGACAGGGGGACACTGAAGCTTTCTTT
-,TRBJ2-1,TRBV4-1,TRBD2,CASSQLSGGSYNEQFF,TGCGCCAGCAGCCAACTTAGCGGGGGATCCTACAATGAGCAGTTCTTC
-,TRBJ2-7,TRBV27,-,CASSSRGGIFEQYF,TGTGCCAGCAGTTCGCGTGGGGGGATATTCGAGCAGTACTTC
-,TRBJ2-7,TRBV5-6,-,CASSFTGSSYEQYF,TGTGCCAGCAGCTTCACAGGAAGCTCCTACGAGCAGTACTTC
-,TRBJ2-1,TRBV4-2,TRBD2,CASSPRGDHTHEQFF,TGTGCCAGCAGCCCGCGGGGGGATCACACCCATGAGCAGTTCTTC
-,TRBJ2-2,TRBV6-8,TRBD1,CASDLGTDTAGELFF,TGTGCCAGCGACCTCGGGACAGATACAGCCGGGGAGCTGTTTTTT
-,TRBJ2-5,TRBV11-2,TRBD1,CASSLVWGQGTKTQYF,TGTGCCAGCAGCTTAGTTTGGGGACAGGGTACGAAGACCCAGTACTTC
-,TRBJ1-2,TRBV4-2,-,CASSQDRTGAYGYTF,TGTGCCAGCAGCCAAGATCGCACGGGTGCCTATGGCTACACCTTC
-,TRBJ2-7,TRBV5-1,TRBD1,CASSWTGDLTDEQYF,TGCGCCAGCAGCTGGACAGGGGACCTAACCGACGAGCAGTACTTC
once,TRBJ1-5,TRBV5-6,TRBD1,CASSISSGTGVFRQPQHF,TGTGCCAGCAGCATAAGCTCCGGGACAGGGGTTTTCCGACAGCCCCAGCATTTT
-,TRBJ1-1,TRBV3-1/TRBV3-2,-,CASSRGMGGLLNTEAFF,TGTGCCAGCAGCCGAGGGATGGGCGGACTATTGAACACTGAAGCTTTCTTT
few,TRBJ1-2,TRBV2,TRBD1,CATRGQNYGYTF,TGTGCCACCAGGGGACAGAACTATGGCTACACCTTC
-,TRBJ1-4,TRBV30,-,CAWRPPEQVNEKLFF,TGTGCCTGGAGGCCTCCTGAGCAGGTTAATGAAAAACTGTTTTTT
-,TRBJ2-1,TRBV6-4,TRBD1,CANPGQGRYEQFF,TGTGCCAACCCGGGACAGGGGAGATATGAGCAGTTCTTC
-,TRBJ1-2,TRBV2,-,CASSERRGSVGYGYTF,TGTGCCAGCAGTGAACGGCGGGGGTCCGTGGGCTATGGCTACACCTTC
-,TRBJ1-1,TRBV7-9,-,CASSYGMGMNTEAFF,TGTGCCAGCAGCTACGGGATGGGCATGAACACTGAAGCTTTCTTT
-,TRBJ2-7,TRBV27,-,CASGTSPSYEQYF,TGTGCCAGTGGGACTTCTCCCTCCTACGAGCAGTACTTC
-,TRBJ1-2,TRBV4-1,-,CASSQATGRGGYTF,TGCGCCAGCAGCCAGGCTACAGGGCGTGGTGGCTACACCTTC
-,TRBJ2-7,TRBV12-3/TRBV12-4,-,CASSLGQGREQYF,TGTGCCAGCAGTTTAGGTCAGGGTAGGGAGCAGTACTTC
-,TRBJ2-7,TRBV5-4,TRBD1,CASSSARDRGPYEQYF,TGTGCCAGCAGCTCTGCCCGGGACAGGGGGCCCTACGAGCAGTACTTC
once,TRBJ2-7,TRBV13,-,CASSLAGSYEQYF,TGTGCCAGCAGCTTAGCGGGATCCTACGAGCAGTACTTC
few,TRBJ2-7,TRBV25-1,TRBD2,CASSANGRDRGEQYF,TGTGCCAGCAGTGCCAATGGGAGGGACCGGGGCGAGCAGTACTTC
-,TRBJ2-3,TRBV5-3,TRBD2,CARSQTSGGDTQYF,TGTGCCAGAAGCCAGACTAGCGGGGGGGATACGCAGTATTTT
-,TRBJ1-2,TRBV9,-,CASSPTGLGIHYGYTF,TGTGCCAGCAGCCCAACAGGGCTTGGGATTCACTATGGCTACACCTTC
once,TRBJ1-4,TRBV14,-,CASSPADGRGLFF,TGTGCCAGCAGCCCGGCCGACGGTAGGGGTCTGTTTTTT
-,TRBJ2-1,TRBV7-8,TRBD1,CASSPRPGDRVIHNEQFF,TGTGCCAGCAGCCCGAGGCCTGGGGACAGGGTGATACACAATGAGCAGTTCTTC
-,TRBJ1-2,TRBV28,-,CASSSGQGNYGYTF,TGTGCCAGCAGTTCGGGTCAGGGGAACTATGGCTACACCTTC
-,TRBJ2-7,TRBV5-1,TRBD2,CASSPGTGGNEQYF,TGCGCCAGCAGTCCTGGGACCGGGGGGAACGAGCAGTACTTC
-,TRBJ2-3,TRBV11-2,-,CASSPRLSYRTDTQYF,TGTGCCAGCAGCCCAAGACTGTCCTATCGCACAGATACGCAGTATTTT
-,TRBJ2-7,TRBV30,-,CAWSGSVAQIYEQYF,TGTGCCTGGAGTGGTTCTGTAGCCCAAATCTACGAGCAGTACTTC
-,TRBJ2-7,TRBV4-1,TRBD1,CASSLGDRAYEQYF,TGCGCCAGCAGCCTAGGGGACAGGGCCTACGAGCAGTACTTC
-,TRBJ2-5,TRBV20-1,TRBD1,CSASALPMGQGPYQETQYF,TGCAGTGCTAGTGCCTTACCAATGGGACAGGGGCCTTACCAAGAGACCCAGTACTTC
few,TRBJ1-2,TRBV29-1,-,CSVAEFPVNYGYTF,TGCAGCGTTGCGGAGTTCCCAGTCAACTATGGCTACACCTTC
once,TRBJ1-6,TRBV7-9,-,CASSPRGGANSPLHF,TGTGCCAGCAGCCCCCGGGGGGGGGCGAATTCACCCCTCCACTTT
-,TRBJ1-2,TRBV4-1,-,CASSQVGAYGYTF,TGCGCCAGCAGCCAAGTGGGGGCCTATGGCTACACCTTC
-,TRBJ2-2,TRBV14,-,CASSQRRSSGELFF,TGTGCCAGCAGCCAACGTCGGTCCTCCGGGGAGCTGTTTTTT
-,TRBJ1-2,TRBV12-3/TRBV12-4,TRBD1,CASSLRQGESF,TGTGCCAGCAGCCTCAGACAGGGTGAATCCTTC
-,TRBJ2-7,TRBV14,-,CASSQEESYEQYF,TGTGCCAGCAGCCAAGAGGAGAGTTACGAGCAGTACTTC
few,TRBJ1-1,TRBV19,TRBD1,CASSPGTVTEAFF,TGTGCCAGTAGTCCCGGGACAGTCACTGAAGCTTTCTTT
-,TRBJ1-2,TRBV4-1,TRBD1,CASSQLTGDAYGYTF,TGCGCCAGCAGCCAACTGACAGGGGATGCCTATGGCTACACCTTC
-,TRBJ2-7,TRBV3-1/TRBV3-2,TRBD2,CASSPSGGREQYF,TGTGCCAGCAGCCCTAGCGGGGGCCGCGAGCAGTACTTC
-,TRBJ2-7,TRBV5-1,TRBD1,CASSLPGGQGGEQYF,TGCGCCAGCAGCTTACCCGGGGGACAGGGGGGCGAGCAGTACTTC
-,TRBJ1-2,TRBV11-2,TRBD1,CASSFDRQGAIHTF,TGTGCCAGCAGCTTCGACCGACAGGGGGCTATCCACACCTTC
-,TRBJ2-7,TRBV2,TRBD1,CASNRDRADEQYF,TGTGCCAGTAACCGGGACAGGGCTGACGAGCAGTACTTC
once,TRBJ1-6,TRBV7-9,TRBD1,CASSGQTGQSPLHF,TGTGCCAGCAGCGGTCAGACAGGGCAATCACCCCTCCACTTT
once,TRBJ1-2,TRBV23-1,TRBD1,CASSRLTGGKFYGYTF,TGCGCCAGCAGTCGACTTACAGGGGGCAAGTTCTATGGCTACACCTTC
-,TRBJ1-2,TRBV30,-,CAWSGTPNYGYTF,TGTGCCTGGAGCGGGACACCCAACTATGGCTACACCTTC
-,TRBJ2-1,TRBV5-5,-,CASSLGGTDSYNEQFF,TGTGCCAGCAGCTTGGGGGGGACTGACTCCTACAATGAGCAGTTCTTC